This TCR beta chain was sequenced in a study of response to subunit inactivated influenza vaccine. Whole-study results and caveats: Authors suggested each seasonal flu vaccination may recruit only limited numbers of new T cells.

TCRdb recomputed calls from the RT-PCR reads with MiXCR, one row per CDR3 protein. The table shows about 520,000 distinct CDR3 sequences, with less than 30% occurring only once. Notes on this clonotype: The antigen is not known.

The V end lost 3 bases, the J end lost 1 base, and 14 bases lay between the germline ends. CDR3 length: 17 residues. In germline, CDR1 is KGHDR, CDR2 SFDVKD. The chain uses TRBV24-1 and TRBJ2-2; D is possibly TRBD1 or TRBD2 (6 bases each). Material: CD4+ T cells sorted from PBMCs, obtained around 5 days after vaccination. The receptor's source is a man in his forties or fifties who received an inactivated influenza vaccine. The CDR3 sequence is CATSDPGGRENTGELFF. DNA for the CDR3: TGTGCCACCAGTGATCCCGGGGGCCGAGAGAACACCGGGGAGCTGTTTTTT.